The clone carrying this TCR beta chain occurred once. Its target is unknown. The sample comes from a study of beta chain features in type 1 diabetes. Study information: No age, gender or cell yield differences were seen between patients and healthy donors.

Expressed TCRB transcripts were sequenced, since all the RNA that had been isolated was reverse transcribed. Some clones are missing from TCRdb's copy, which holds only in-frame ones; the method was immunoSEQ multiplex PCR. The data contain more than 250,000 clones, about a fifth of them singletons. General observations from the study: There was a moderate but significant shortening of TCRB CDR3s in all four CD4+ subsets of Type 1 diabetes patients.

This CDR3 is built from 13 residues. The chain couples TRBV21-1 to TRBJ2-7; TRBD1 is taken as the D call from the table, unchecked against the DNA. TRBV21-1 is a pseudogene segment. The sample taken for sequencing was naive CD4+ T cells from blood. This receptor was obtained from a middle-aged woman with type 1 diabetes. CDR3 amino acids: CASSKPRPYEQYF. In nucleotides, the CDR3 is TGTGCCAGCAGCAAGCCCAGGCCCTACGAGCAGTACTTC.